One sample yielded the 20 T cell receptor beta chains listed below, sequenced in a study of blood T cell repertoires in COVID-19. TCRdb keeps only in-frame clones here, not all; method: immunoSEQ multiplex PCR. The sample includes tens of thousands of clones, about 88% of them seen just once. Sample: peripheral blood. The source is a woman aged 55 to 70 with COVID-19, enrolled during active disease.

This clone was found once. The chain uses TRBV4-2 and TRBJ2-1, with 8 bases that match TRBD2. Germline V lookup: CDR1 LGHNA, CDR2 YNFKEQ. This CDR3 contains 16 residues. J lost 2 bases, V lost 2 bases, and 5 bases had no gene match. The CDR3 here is CASSQPFGGAYNEQFF. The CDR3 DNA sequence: TGTGCCAGCAGCCAACCCTTCGGGGGGGCCTACAATGAGCAGTTCTTC.

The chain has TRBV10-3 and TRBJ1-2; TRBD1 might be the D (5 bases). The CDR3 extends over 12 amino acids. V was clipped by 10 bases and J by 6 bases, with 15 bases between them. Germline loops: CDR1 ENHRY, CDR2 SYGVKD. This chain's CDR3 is CATNVGVDGYTF. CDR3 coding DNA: TGTGCCACAAATGTAGGGGTCGATGGCTACACCTTC.

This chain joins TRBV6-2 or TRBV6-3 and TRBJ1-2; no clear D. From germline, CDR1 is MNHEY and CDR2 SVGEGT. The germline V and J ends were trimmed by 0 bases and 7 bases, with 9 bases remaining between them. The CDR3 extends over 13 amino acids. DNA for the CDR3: TGTGCCAGCAGTTACTCCCCCGTGGCTGGCTACACCTTC. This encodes CASSYSPVAGYTF.

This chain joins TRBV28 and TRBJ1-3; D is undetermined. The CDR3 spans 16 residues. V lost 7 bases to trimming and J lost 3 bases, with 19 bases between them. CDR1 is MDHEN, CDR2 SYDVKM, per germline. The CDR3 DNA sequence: TGTGCCAGCAAAGGAGGGTCAACTCCTTTTGGAAACACCATATATTTT. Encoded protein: CASKGGSTPFGNTIYF.

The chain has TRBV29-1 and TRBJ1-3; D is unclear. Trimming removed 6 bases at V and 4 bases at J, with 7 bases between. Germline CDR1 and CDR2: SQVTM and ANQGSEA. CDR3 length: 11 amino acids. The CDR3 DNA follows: TGCAGCGTGGCCAGAGGAAACACCATATATTTT. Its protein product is CSVARGNTIYF.

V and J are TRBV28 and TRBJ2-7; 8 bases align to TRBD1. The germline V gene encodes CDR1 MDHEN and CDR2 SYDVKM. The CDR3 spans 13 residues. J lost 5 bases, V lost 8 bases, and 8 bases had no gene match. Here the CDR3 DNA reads TGTGCCAGCCGCGACAGGGGCAACCACGAGCAGTACTTC. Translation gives CASRDRGNHEQYF.

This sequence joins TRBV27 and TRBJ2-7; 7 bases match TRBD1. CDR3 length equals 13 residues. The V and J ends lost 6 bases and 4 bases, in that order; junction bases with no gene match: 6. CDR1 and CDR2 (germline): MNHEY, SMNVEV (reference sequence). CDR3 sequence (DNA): TGTGCCAGCAGGACCGGGACAGCTTACGAGCAGTACTTC. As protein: CASRTGTAYEQYF.

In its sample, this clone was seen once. CDR3 sequence reads: CASSSSRDYGYTF. The DNA of the CDR3 is TGTGCCAGCAGTTCCTCCAGGGATTATGGCTACACCTTC. This chain links TRBV27 with TRBJ1-2; possibly TRBD1 for D (5 bases). This CDR3 contains 13 residues. Trimming took off 4 bases at V and 5 bases at J, with 11 bases between the two ends. CDR1 and CDR2 (germline): MNHEY, SMNVEV (reference sequence).

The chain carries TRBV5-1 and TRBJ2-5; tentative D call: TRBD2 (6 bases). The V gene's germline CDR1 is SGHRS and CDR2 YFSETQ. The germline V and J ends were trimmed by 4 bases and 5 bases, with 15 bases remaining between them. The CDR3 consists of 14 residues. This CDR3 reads CASSLWRREETQYF. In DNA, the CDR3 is TGCGCCAGCAGCCTCTGGCGCCGGGAGGAGACCCAGTACTTC. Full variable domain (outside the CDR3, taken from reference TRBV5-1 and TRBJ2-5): KAGVTQTPRYLIKTRGQQVTLSCSPISGHRSVSWYQQTPGQGLQFLFEYFSETQRNKGNFPGRFSGRQFSNSRSEMNVSTLELGDSALYLCASSLWRREETQYFGPGTRLLVL.

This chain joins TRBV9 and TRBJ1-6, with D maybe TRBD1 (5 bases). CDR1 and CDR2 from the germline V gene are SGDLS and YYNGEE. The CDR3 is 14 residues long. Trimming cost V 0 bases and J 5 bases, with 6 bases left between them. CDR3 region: CASSVARDNSPLHF. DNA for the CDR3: TGTGCCAGCAGCGTAGCCAGGGATAATTCACCCCTCCACTTT.

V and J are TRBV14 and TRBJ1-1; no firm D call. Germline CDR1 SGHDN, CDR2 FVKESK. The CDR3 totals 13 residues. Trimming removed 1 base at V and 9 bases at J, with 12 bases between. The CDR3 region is CASSQGGAYQAFF. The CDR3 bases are TGTGCCAGCAGCCAAGGGGGAGCTTACCAAGCTTTCTTT.

CDR3 amino acids: CASRFSGGSSYEQYF. Here the CDR3 DNA reads TGTGCCAGCAGGTTTAGCGGGGGAAGCTCCTACGAGCAGTACTTC. V gene TRBV6-6 combines with J gene TRBJ2-7; 9 bases fit TRBD2. This CDR3 region has 15 residues. V trimming: 6 bases; J trimming: 0 bases; junction bases outside the gene matches: 6. Looked up from germline, CDR1 is MNHNY and CDR2 is SVGAGI (reference sequence).

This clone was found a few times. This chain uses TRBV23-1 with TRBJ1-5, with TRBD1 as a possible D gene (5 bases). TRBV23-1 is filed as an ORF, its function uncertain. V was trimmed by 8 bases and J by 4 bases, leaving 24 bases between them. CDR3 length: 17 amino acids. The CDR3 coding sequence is TGCGCCAGCGGATACAGGTTTAACGGGCGATTTAATCAGCCCCAGCATTTT. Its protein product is CASGYRFNGRFNQPQHF.

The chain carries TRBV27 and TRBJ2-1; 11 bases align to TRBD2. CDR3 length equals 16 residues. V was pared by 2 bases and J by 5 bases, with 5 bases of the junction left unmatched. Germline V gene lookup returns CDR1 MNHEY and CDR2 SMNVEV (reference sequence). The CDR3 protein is CASSLITSGGDNEQFF. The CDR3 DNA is TGTGCCAGCAGTTTAATTACTAGCGGGGGAGACAATGAGCAGTTCTTC.

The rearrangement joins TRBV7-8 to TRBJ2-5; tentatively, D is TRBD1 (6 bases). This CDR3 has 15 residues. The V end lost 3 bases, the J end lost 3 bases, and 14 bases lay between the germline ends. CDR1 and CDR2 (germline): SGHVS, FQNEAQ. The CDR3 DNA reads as TGTGCCAGCAGCTTGCTCGGGGCAGGGGAAGAGACCCAGTACTTC. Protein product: CASSLLGAGEETQYF.

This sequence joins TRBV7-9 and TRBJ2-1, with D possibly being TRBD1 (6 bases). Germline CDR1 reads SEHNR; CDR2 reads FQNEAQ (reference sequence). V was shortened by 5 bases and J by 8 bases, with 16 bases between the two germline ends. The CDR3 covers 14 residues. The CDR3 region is CASSLGQYLHEQFF. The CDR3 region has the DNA TGTGCCAGCAGCCTGGGACAATACCTACATGAGCAGTTCTTC.

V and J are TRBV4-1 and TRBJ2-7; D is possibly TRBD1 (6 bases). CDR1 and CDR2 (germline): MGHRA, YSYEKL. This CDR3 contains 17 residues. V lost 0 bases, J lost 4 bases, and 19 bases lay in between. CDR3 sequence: CASSQEGGPRKFYEQYF. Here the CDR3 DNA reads TGCGCCAGCAGCCAAGAAGGGGGACCTCGGAAATTTTACGAGCAGTACTTC.

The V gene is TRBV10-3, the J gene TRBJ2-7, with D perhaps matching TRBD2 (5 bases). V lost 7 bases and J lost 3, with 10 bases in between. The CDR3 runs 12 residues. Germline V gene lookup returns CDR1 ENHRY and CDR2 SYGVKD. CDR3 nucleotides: TGTGCCATCAAAGACGACTACTACGAGCAGTACTTC. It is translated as CAIKDDYYEQYF.

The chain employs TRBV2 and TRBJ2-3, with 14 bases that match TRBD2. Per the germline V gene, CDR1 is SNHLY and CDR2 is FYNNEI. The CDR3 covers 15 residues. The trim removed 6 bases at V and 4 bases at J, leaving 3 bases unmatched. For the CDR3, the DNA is TGTGCCAGCAGGTGGGGACTAGCGGGAGCAGATACGCAGTATTTT. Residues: CASRWGLAGADTQYF.

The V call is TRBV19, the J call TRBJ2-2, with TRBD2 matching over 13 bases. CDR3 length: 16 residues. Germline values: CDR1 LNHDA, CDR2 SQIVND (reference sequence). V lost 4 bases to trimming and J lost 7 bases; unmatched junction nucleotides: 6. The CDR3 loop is CASSTGLAGVGGELFF. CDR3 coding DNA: TGTGCCAGTAGTACCGGACTAGCGGGAGTAGGCGGGGAGCTGTTTTTT.